The TCR beta chain described here comes from a study of T cell responses to AZD1222 COVID-19 vaccine. Study overall: Both about-4-week and about-12-week second-dose recipients were combined. Study outcomes and limitations: Among vaccine-associated CD4 TCRs, coverage spanned spike, with dominance at 160-218 and 743-854. Clonal diversity may have been underestimated, and the donors were mostly white British, with more females than males. Only after the peak T cell response were repertoires sampled.

TCRdb's copy holds only in-frame clones and misses some; the assay was immunoSEQ multiplex PCR. Seen here are 120,000 to 150,000 clones, under 95% observed once, and the top ten hold roughly 3.1%. Worth noting for this clone: Its antigen is undetermined.

The junction had 4 bases not matched to a gene; V was cut back by 4 bases and J by 6 bases. The CDR3 has 13 residues. CDR1 and CDR2 (germline): SGHRS, YFSETQ. The rearrangement joins TRBV5-1 to TRBJ2-7, with 10 bases identical to TRBD1. This clonotype originated in an adult in good health. The sample consisted of peripheral blood, taken on day 0 of AZD1222 vaccination. CDR3: CASSTGQGGEQYF. The CDR3 DNA follows: TGCGCCAGCAGCACCGGACAGGGGGGCGAGCAGTACTTC.